This TCR beta chain was captured by sequencing in a study of T cell changes during pregnancy in multiple sclerosis. This clone showed up just once. Only in-frame clones appear in the TCRdb table, and some are missing; sequencing was by immunoSEQ multiplex PCR. This table holds 40,000 to 45,000 clones, more than 70% found once. The CDR3 sequence is 11 residues long. Germline-derived CDR1 and CDR2 are LNHDA and SQIVND (reference sequence). V lost 4 bases to trimming and J lost 6 bases, with 6 bases between them. Material: CD8+ T cells from peripheral blood mononuclear cells, obtained after pregnancy. V is TRBV19 and J is TRBJ1-1, with D possibly being TRBD1 (5 bases). The sequence came from a female donor in good health, enrolled as a control in a pregnancy study. The CDR3 nucleotides are TGTGCCAGTAGTAGGGGCGCTGAAGCTTTCTTT. Protein product: CASSRGAEAFF.